These T cell receptor beta chains were read from a single sample in a study of HIV-infected patients and healthy controls. TCRdb analysed the 5' RACE reads with MiXCR anew, one entry per CDR3 protein. The sample holds approximately 8,700 distinct CDR3 sequences, 8.7% seen once. Sequencing was performed on blood, taken during antiretroviral therapy. The receptors derive from an adult with HIV infection. Each CDR3 is given with its conserved first and last residue. D genes are given only for firm matches. Some rows mark clone size as missing; the rest say once, few, many or name a class of expanded clone.

.	medium-sized	TRBV21-1	TRBJ1-2	TGTGCCAGCAGCCAAAGTTGGTTGAGCAGGGGTAATTATGGCTACACCTTC	CASSQSWLSRGNYGYTF
.	many	TRBV6-5	TRBJ1-2	TGTGCCAGCAGTCCAGACGGACTCTATGGCTACACCTTC	CASSPDGLYGYTF
.	medium-sized	TRBV5-1	TRBJ1-1	TGCGCCAGCAGCTTGGGACAGCCGAACACTGAAGCTTTCTTT	CASSLGQPNTEAFF
TRBD1	few	TRBV4-1	TRBJ2-2	TGCGCCAGCAGCCAAGTAGGACAGGGACCCACCGGGGAGCTGTTTTTT	CASSQVGQGPTGELFF
.	medium-sized	TRBV20-1	TRBJ2-1	TGCAGTGCTAACAGGGATTCACCCAATGAGCAGTTCTTC	CSANRDSPNEQFF
TRBD1	many	TRBV7-6	TRBJ1-6	TGTGCCAGCAGTCTTAGACAGGGGGCAGGATCACCCCTCCACTTT	CASSLRQGAGSPLHF
.	many	TRBV7-2	TRBJ2-1	TGTGCCAGCAGCTCAGGCGCCGGGACAGAGCAGTTCTTC	CASSSGAGTEQFF
TRBD2	many	TRBV4-2	TRBJ2-3	TGTGCCAGCAGCCAAGATTCAGCGGGACTAATCACAGATACGCAGTATTTT	CASSQDSAGLITDTQYF
.	few	TRBV21-1	TRBJ2-4	TGTGCCAGCAGCAATAGTACGGGGCCGCCCAAAAACATTCAGTACTTC	CASSNSTGPPKNIQYF
TRBD1	medium-sized	TRBV5-1	TRBJ1-1	TGCGCCAGCAGCTTGGGGACAGGGAGGGGATACACTGAAGCTTTCTTT	CASSLGTGRGYTEAFF
.	many	TRBV2	TRBJ2-5	TGTGCCAGCAGTGAAGAGACCCAGTACTTC	CASSEETQYF
.	.	TRBV29-1	TRBJ1-5	TGCAGCGTTGCGGAAAATAGCAATCAGCCCCAGCATTTT	CSVAENSNQPQHF
TRBD2	many	TRBV5-1	TRBJ2-2	TGCGCCAGCGGAAGACTAGCGGGAGACACCGGGGAGCTGTTTTTT	CASGRLAGDTGELFF
TRBD1	medium-sized	TRBV5-1	TRBJ2-1	TGCGCCAGCAGCTTGGGAGGACAGGGCGGTGAGCAGTTCTTC	CASSLGGQGGEQFF
.	medium-sized	TRBV2	TRBJ1-4	TGTGCCAGCAAGGAGGGCAGGGGATCCGAAAAACTGTTTTTT	CASKEGRGSEKLFF
TRBD2	medium-sized	TRBV10-3	TRBJ2-1	TGTGCCATCAGTGTCGGGACTAGCGGGAGATTTGAGCAGTTCTTC	CAISVGTSGRFEQFF
.	.	TRBV27	TRBJ2-3	TGTGCCACCCTACACACAGATACGCAGTATTTT	CATLHTDTQYF
TRBD1	many	TRBV6-5	TRBJ2-5	TGTGCCAGCAGCGACAGGGAAGAGACCCAGTACTTC	CASSDREETQYF
TRBD2	.	TRBV12-3/TRBV12-4	TRBJ2-3	TGTGCCAGCAGCGTAACTAGCGGGGGAACAGATACGCAGTATTTT	CASSVTSGGTDTQYF
TRBD2	medium-sized	TRBV4-1	TRBJ2-3	TGCGCCAGCAGCCAAGATCGCTCGACTAGCGGGAGGGACCCCACAGATACGCAGTATTTT	CASSQDRSTSGRDPTDTQYF
.	many	TRBV6-2/TRBV6-3	TRBJ1-1	TGTGCCAGCAGTTACGGACGGGTGAACACTGAAGCTTTCTTT	CASSYGRVNTEAFF
TRBD2	many	TRBV9	TRBJ2-3	TGTGCCAGCAGCGTAGGTAGTAGCGGGGGAGCAGATACGCAGTATTTT	CASSVGSSGGADTQYF
.	many	TRBV2	TRBJ1-2	TGTGCCAGCAGAGGGACACCATCCGGGGGCTATGGCTACACCTTC	CASRGTPSGGYGYTF
.	many	TRBV5-6	TRBJ2-2	TGTGCCAGCAGCTTGGGGCAGCTGAACACCGGGGAGCTGTTTTTT	CASSLGQLNTGELFF
.	many	TRBV7-2	TRBJ2-1	TGTGCCAGCAGCTTACGAGAGTCTTTTTACAATGAGCAGTTCTTC	CASSLRESFYNEQFF
TRBD2	few	TRBV4-1	TRBJ2-2	TGCGCCAGCAGCCAAGGAAACCGACTAGCGGCCACCTCACCACCTCCGAACACCGGGGAGCTGTTTTTT	CASSQGNRLAATSPPPNTGELFF
.	once	TRBV13	TRBJ1-4	TGTGCCAGCAGCATCACTCGGACACCGCTCTTTCGAAATGAAAAACTGTTTTTT	CASSITRTPLFRNEKLFF
.	many	TRBV18	TRBJ2-1	TGTGCCAGCTCTGACAGGCTTGCGGGAAGTGAGCAGTTCTTC	CASSDRLAGSEQFF
TRBD2	medium-sized	TRBV25-1	TRBJ2-1	TGTGCCAGCAGTGTGCTTGGGAGCGGGAGATTCTCCTACAATGAGCAGTTCTTC	CASSVLGSGRFSYNEQFF
.	.	TRBV3-1	TRBJ1-3	TGTGCCAGCAGCCAAACTCTATCGGGAGCTGGAAACACCATATATTTT	CASSQTLSGAGNTIYF
TRBD2	once	TRBV6-5	TRBJ2-1	TGTGCCATCAGTCCACCGGGACTATCGGGGGACAATGAGCAGTTCTTC	CAISPPGLSGDNEQFF